This is a list of T cell receptor beta chains from one sample in a study of T cells in localized non-small cell lung cancer. TCRdb keeps only in-frame clones here, not all; method: immunoSEQ multiplex PCR. Among around 26,000 clones listed, roughly 90% were seen once. Sequencing was performed on peripheral blood, taken before any cancer treatment. The receptors here all came from a female donor older than 55 with stage II squamous cell lung carcinoma. Each CDR3 is given with its conserved first and last residue. The order of the fields is J gene, CDR3 length, V gene, CDR3 protein.

J gene: TRBJ1-5; CDR3 length: 18; V gene: TRBV7-2; CDR3 protein: CASSNGDRGIYSNQPQHF
J gene: TRBJ1-6; CDR3 length: 15; V gene: TRBV7-9; CDR3 protein: CASSLGQTNNSPLHF
J gene: TRBJ1-4; CDR3 length: 13; V gene: TRBV11-2; CDR3 protein: CASSTTGREKLFF
J gene: TRBJ2-7; CDR3 length: 21; V gene: TRBV4-1; CDR3 protein: CASSQYSTSGGKMLSSYEQYF
J gene: TRBJ1-3; CDR3 length: 16; V gene: TRBV11-2; CDR3 protein: CASSKDGGNSGNTIYF
J gene: TRBJ2-7; CDR3 length: 16; V gene: TRBV5-6; CDR3 protein: CASSLASSHPSYEQYF
J gene: TRBJ1-3; CDR3 length: 14; V gene: TRBV30; CDR3 protein: CAWSHDLQGNTIYF
J gene: TRBJ1-2; CDR3 length: 13; V gene: TRBV5-3; CDR3 protein: CARSLVQDYGYTF
J gene: TRBJ1-1; CDR3 length: 13; V gene: TRBV11-3; CDR3 protein: CASSLGGNTEAFF
J gene: TRBJ1-1; CDR3 length: 14; V gene: TRBV6-1; CDR3 protein: CASSEAGQNTEAFF
J gene: TRBJ2-7; CDR3 length: 14; V gene: TRBV7-9; CDR3 protein: CASSILQGAYEQYF
J gene: TRBJ1-1; CDR3 length: 15; V gene: TRBV7-9; CDR3 protein: CASSLVRTGGAEAFF
J gene: TRBJ2-1; CDR3 length: 14; V gene: TRBV6-4; CDR3 protein: CASSDTLLATEQFF
J gene: TRBJ2-1; CDR3 length: 15; V gene: TRBV30; CDR3 protein: CAWRATGAKNNEQFF
J gene: TRBJ1-5; CDR3 length: 12; V gene: TRBV30; CDR3 protein: CAWSVWGQPQHF